These 18 T cell receptor beta chains were all obtained from the same sample, sequenced in a study of T cells after yellow fever vaccination. TCRdb reanalysed the 5' RACE reads using MiXCR and keeps one entry per CDR3 protein. The profile shows 310,000 or so distinct CDR3 sequences, roughly 3.5% of them singletons. Sample: PBMCs, taken on the day of the yellow fever booster vaccination. The receptors here all came from a man younger than 35 who received the YFV17D yellow fever vaccine.

This clonotype was counted many times. The chain is built from TRBV20-1 and TRBJ1-2; 9 bases agree with TRBD1. This CDR3 is 15 amino acids long. J was trimmed by 4 bases and V by 3 bases; bases with no gene match: 9. Per germline, CDR1 DFQATT and CDR2 SNEGSKA (reference sequence). In DNA, the CDR3 is TGCAGTGCTAGGGAACCGGGACAGGGAGCCTATGGCTACACCTTC. Amino acid sequence: CSAREPGQGAYGYTF.

Written as DNA, the CDR3 is TGTGCCAGCAGCCAAGGGGTGCTTAGCGGGGCGATCCAAGAGACCCAGTACTTC. It encodes CASSQGVLSGAIQETQYF. The V call is TRBV4-2, the J call TRBJ2-5, with 8 bases identical to TRBD2. Trimming at V came to 1 base and at J to 1 base, leaving 11 bases not matched to a gene. The germline V gene encodes CDR1 LGHNA and CDR2 YNFKEQ. The CDR3 is 18 residues long.

The J gene is TRBJ1-2, the V gene TRBV10-3; D uncertain. V lost 7 bases, J lost 6 bases, and 12 bases lay in between. The CDR3 consists of 12 residues. Germline V gives CDR1 ENHRY, CDR2 SYGVKD. The CDR3 loop is CAITLGGNGYTF. The CDR3 DNA follows: TGTGCCATCACCTTGGGAGGCAATGGCTACACCTTC.

A few counts support this clonotype. This chain joins TRBV5-1 and TRBJ2-1, with 10 nucleotides matching TRBD2. The CDR3 length is 16 residues. With V trimmed by 4 bases and J by 6 bases, 10 bases remained unmatched. CDR1 and CDR2 (germline): SGHRS, YFSETQ. In DNA form, the CDR3 reads TGCGCCAGCAGCCGCGGGTTAGCGGGGGGCCTCAATGAGCAGTTCTTC. Amino acids: CASSRGLAGGLNEQFF.

This clonotype was recorded at least ten times. J is TRBJ2-1 and V is TRBV29-1, with D perhaps given as TRBD1 or TRBD2 (5 bases each). Germline lookup yields CDR1 SQVTM and CDR2 ANQGSEA. V shed 8 bases and J shed 4 bases, with 15 bases lying between them. The length of the CDR3 is 13 residues. CDR3 amino acids: CSIRGPNYNEQFF. CDR3 DNA: TGCAGCATCCGGGGCCCGAATTACAATGAGCAGTTCTTC.

This clonotype was detected only a few times. The chain employs TRBV9 and TRBJ1-2; tentatively, D is TRBD1 (5 bases). The CDR3 has 14 residues. From germline, CDR1 is SGDLS and CDR2 YYNGEE. Trimming pared 0 bases from V and 8 bases from J, leaving 14 bases between. CDR3 in DNA: TGTGCCAGCAGCGTAGGTGGAGGGACTAGGGGCTACACCTTC. Amino acid sequence: CASSVGGGTRGYTF.

There are many counts of this clonotype. The J gene is TRBJ1-5, the V gene TRBV7-8; the match to TRBD1 covers 7 bases. Germline V CDR1 and CDR2: SGHVS, FQNEAQ. V shed 5 bases, J shed 1 base, and the junction held 8 bases outside the gene matches. The CDR3 is 16 amino acids. In DNA form, the CDR3 reads TGTGCCAGCAGCAGTGGAGGGGGCGGAAGCAATCAGCCCCAGCATTTT. It encodes CASSSGGGGSNQPQHF.

This chain connects TRBV7-8 to TRBJ1-1; D remains ambiguous. Germline assignment: CDR1 SGHVS and CDR2 FQNEAQ. V was cut by 3 bases and J by 1 base, with 9 bases left in between. The CDR3 loop spans 14 amino acids. CDR3 protein: CASSFGPENTEAFF. The CDR3 region has the DNA TGTGCCAGCAGCTTTGGTCCGGAGAACACTGAAGCTTTCTTT. The variable domain in full, completed from reference TRBV7-8 and TRBJ1-1, reads GAGVSQSPRYKVAKRGQDVALRCDPISGHVSLFWYQQALGQGPEFLTYFQNEAQLDKSGLPSDRFFAERPEGSVSTLKIQRTQQEDSAVYLCASSFGPENTEAFFGQGTRLTVV.

The J gene is TRBJ2-5, the V gene TRBV7-3; unclear D gene. Germline lookup yields CDR1 SGHTA and CDR2 FQGTGA. The CDR3 sequence is 15 residues long. Trimming removed 5 bases at V and 2 bases at J, with 15 bases between. The CDR3 DNA follows: TGTGCCAGCAGCCCCGGGCGGAGCCCTCAAGAGACCCAGTACTTC. This codes for CASSPGRSPQETQYF.

This clonotype showed up many times. CDR3 DNA: TGCGCCAGCAGCCCATCGGCCAGATATAGCAATCAGCCCCAGCATTTT. Translating gives CASSPSARYSNQPQHF. This chain uses TRBV4-3 with TRBJ1-5, with D unclear. Trimming pared 4 bases from V and 0 bases from J, leaving 13 bases between. Germline V gene sequence: CDR1 LGHNA, CDR2 YSLEER. CDR3 length equals 16 residues.

The table lists this clonotype with many counts. A read error may account for a junction end that differs from germline. The rearrangement uses TRBV20-1 and TRBJ2-1, with TRBD1 matching over 11 bases. The germline gives CDR1 DFQATT, CDR2 SNEGSKA (reference sequence). The CDR3 loop spans 14 amino acids. In DNA form, the CDR3 reads TGCAGCGCTAGAAGGACAGGGGGCTTCAATGAGCAGTTCTTC. It encodes CSARRTGGFNEQFF.

The chain employs TRBV11-1 and TRBJ2-3; no definite D call. V lost 0 bases and J lost 5, with 6 bases in between. The germline V gene has CDR1 SGHAT and CDR2 FQDESV (reference sequence). The CDR3 has 13 amino acids. CDR3 in DNA: TGTGCCAGCAGCTTAGCGCAGGAAGATACGCAGTATTTT. Protein product: CASSLAQEDTQYF.

This clonotype has a count of ten or more. CDR3 DNA sequence: TGTGCCAGCAGTGAAGCGCTGACTAGCGTTCAGCAGTTCTTC. Protein product: CASSEALTSVQQFF. The chain carries TRBV2 and TRBJ2-1; 8 bases are shared with TRBD2. From germline, CDR1 is SNHLY and CDR2 FYNNEI. The J segment lost 11 bases and the V segment lost 0 bases, leaving 6 bases of the junction unmatched. The CDR3 runs 14 residues.

This clonotype was observed a few times. This chain joins TRBV11-2 and TRBJ2-5, with TRBD1 identical over 7 bases. The CDR3 is made up of 15 amino acids. Germline-derived CDR1 and CDR2 are SGHAT and FQNNGV. The V gene end was trimmed by 3 bases and the J gene end by 5 bases; junction bases not matched to a gene: 9. The CDR3 sequence: CASSFVGRGRETQYF. CDR3 DNA sequence: TGTGCCAGCAGCTTCGTCGGTAGGGGGCGGGAGACCCAGTACTTC. Together with reference TRBV11-2 and TRBJ2-5, the CDR3 gives the full variable domain: EAGVAQSPRYKIIEKRQSVAFWCNPISGHATLYWYQQILGQGPKLLIQFQNNGVVDDSQLPKDRFSAERLKGVDSTLKIQPAKLEDSAVYLCASSFVGRGRETQYFGPGTRLLVL.

This clonotype was observed at least ten times. The chain has TRBV15 and TRBJ1-4; tentatively, D is TRBD1 (5 bases). CDR1 LNHNV and CDR2 YYDKDF come from the germline V gene (reference sequence). Between the trimmed V and J ends, which lost 4 bases and 0 bases, there was a span of 15 bases. This CDR3 spans 17 amino acids. The CDR3, as DNA: TGTGCCACCAGCACTCCACGGGAAGGGGCAACTAATGAAAAACTGTTTTTT. Its protein product is CATSTPREGATNEKLFF. Full variable domain (missing parts from reference TRBV15 and TRBJ1-4): DAMVIQNPRYQVTQFGKPVTLSCSQTLNHNVMYWYQQKSSQAPKLLFHYYDKDFNNEADTPDNFQSRRPNTSFCFLDIRSPGLGDTAMYLCATSTPREGATNEKLFFGSGTQLSVL.

This clonotype showed up just a few times. The J gene is TRBJ1-1, the V gene TRBV7-7, with TRBD1 as a possible D gene (6 bases). There are 13 residues in the CDR3. Deletions cut 4 bases from V and 8 bases from J, with 14 bases between. The germline CDR1 and CDR2 sequences are SSHAT and FNYEAQ (reference sequence). CDR3 nucleotide sequence: TGTGCCAGCAGCTCCGAACCGGGACAAGAAGCTTTCTTT. Its protein product is CASSSEPGQEAFF.

This clonotype was detected many times. This chain uses TRBV6-2 or TRBV6-3 with TRBJ2-5; 7 bases are a match to TRBD1. Germline V lookup: CDR1 MNHEY, CDR2 SVGEGT. V was pared by 2 bases and J by 6 bases, with 9 bases of the junction left unmatched. The CDR3 totals 15 residues. CDR3 in amino acids: CASSYLDREGQTQYF. CDR3 DNA sequence: TGTGCCAGCAGTTACCTAGACAGGGAAGGACAGACCCAGTACTTC.

The chain couples TRBV5-1 to TRBJ2-3; a possible D gene is TRBD2 (6 bases). The germline V and J ends were trimmed by 0 bases and 1 base, with 27 bases remaining between them. The CDR3 is 21 residues long. In germline, CDR1 is SGHRS, CDR2 YFSETQ. CDR3: CASSLARTHPTLSGGTDTQYF. The CDR3 DNA is TGCGCCAGCAGCTTGGCCCGGACCCATCCGACACTTAGCGGTGGCACAGATACGCAGTATTTT.